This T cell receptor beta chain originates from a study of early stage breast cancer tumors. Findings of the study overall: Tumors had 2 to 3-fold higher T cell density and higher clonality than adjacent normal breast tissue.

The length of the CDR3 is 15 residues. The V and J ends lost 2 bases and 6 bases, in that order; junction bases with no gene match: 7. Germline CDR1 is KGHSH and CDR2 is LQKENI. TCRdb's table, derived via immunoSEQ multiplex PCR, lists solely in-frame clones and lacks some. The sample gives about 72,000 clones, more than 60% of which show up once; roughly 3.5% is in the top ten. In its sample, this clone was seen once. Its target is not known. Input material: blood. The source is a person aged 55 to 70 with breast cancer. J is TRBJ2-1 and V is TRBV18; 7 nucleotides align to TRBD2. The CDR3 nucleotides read TGTGCCAGCTCACCAGGGCTAGCGGTCGGCAATGAGCAGTTCTTC. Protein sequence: CASSPGLAVGNEQFF.